These T cell receptor beta chains were read from a single sample in a study of chronic HIV infection and antiretroviral therapy. TCRdb re-analysed the 5' RACE reads in MiXCR, keeping a single row per CDR3 protein. The sample lists about 38,000 distinct CDR3 sequences, 8.2% occurring once. The source material was peripheral blood. Source of these receptors: an adult who had HIV and had not received antiretroviral therapy, or was an uninfected healthy control (not recorded which). Both conserved end residues are part of each CDR3. The D gene is left open where the match is weak. A row's size may be missing; if present it is once, few, many or a size class.

J gene,clone size,V gene,D gene,CDR3 protein,CDR3 DNA
TRBJ2-2,few,TRBV7-7,.,CASSQGSGELFF,TGTGCTAGCAGCCAGGGGTCCGGGGAGCTGTTTTTT
TRBJ2-6,many,TRBV20-1,.,CSAPQWAGGSGANVLTF,TGCAGTGCACCCCAGTGGGCAGGGGGGTCTGGGGCCAACGTCCTGACTTTC
TRBJ2-7,many,TRBV2,.,CASSEGSPYEQYF,TGTGCCAGCAGTGAAGGGTCGCCCTACGAGCAGTACTTC
TRBJ2-7,many,TRBV18,.,CASSPDSYEQYF,TGTGCCAGCTCTCCGGACAGCTACGAGCAGTACTTC
TRBJ2-1,.,TRBV2,.,CATRGYNEQFF,TGTGCCACCCGAGGGTACAATGAGCAGTTCTTC
TRBJ2-6,many,TRBV28,.,CASSSGSGANVLTF,TGTGCCAGCAGTTCCGGCTCTGGGGCCAACGTCCTGACTTTC
TRBJ2-1,many,TRBV29-1,.,CSAATYNEQFF,TGCAGCGCAGCGACCTACAATGAGCAGTTCTTC
TRBJ1-4,.,TRBV27,.,CASSLNPDATNEKLFF,TGTGCCAGCAGTTTAAACCCAGATGCAACTAATGAAAAACTGTTTTTT
TRBJ2-5,many,TRBV28,TRBD1,CASRPTGTVKETQYF,TGTGCCAGCAGACCGACCGGGACAGTCAAAGAGACCCAGTACTTC
TRBJ2-5,.,TRBV29-1,TRBD1,CSAGTGWRRETQYF,TGCAGCGCCGGGACAGGTTGGCGCCGAGAGACCCAGTACTTC